These 8 T cell receptor beta chains were all obtained from the same sample, sequenced in a study of blood T cell repertoires in COVID-19. Assay used: immunoSEQ multiplex PCR; TCRdb lists only in-frame clones, some missing. The repertoire has more than 85,000 clones, about 79% of them found once; the top ten carry approximately 25%. Sequencing was carried out using peripheral blood. The receptors come from a man in his sixties with acute or convalescent COVID-19.

This clone has more than one count but fewer than ten. The chain has TRBV12-3 or TRBV12-4 and TRBJ1-1, with a weak D call TRBD1 (6 bases). Trimming cost V 4 bases and J 7 bases, with 10 bases left between them. The CDR3 covers 12 residues. The CDR3 sequence is CASSSGQYEAFF. In nucleotides, the CDR3 is TGTGCCAGCAGTTCAGGACAGTATGAAGCTTTCTTT.

The CDR3 loop is CASSPYPRNTEAFF. The CDR3 coding sequence is TGTGCCAGCTCACCATACCCCAGGAACACTGAAGCTTTCTTT. The rearrangement uses TRBV18 and TRBJ1-1; D ambiguous. V dropped 2 bases and J dropped 1 base, with 8 bases sitting between them. CDR1 is KGHSH and CDR2 is LQKENI in the germline V gene. The CDR3 has 14 amino acids.

This clone was observed a single time. CDR3 bases: TGTGCCAGCAGTTTATCGGACAGAAGCATCTATGGCTACACCTTC. Amino acids: CASSLSDRSIYGYTF. The rearrangement links TRBV28 to TRBJ1-2; D is possibly TRBD1 (6 bases). Trimming cost V 1 base and J 4 bases, with 13 bases left between them. Germline CDR1 and CDR2: MDHEN and SYDVKM. The CDR3 covers 15 residues.

The J gene is TRBJ2-2, the V gene TRBV2; D possibly corresponds to TRBD2 (6 bases). The CDR3 spans 15 residues. The V and J ends lost 3 bases and 2 bases respectively, with 10 bases between them. Germline V gene sequence: CDR1 SNHLY, CDR2 FYNNEI. In DNA form, the CDR3 reads TGTGCCAGCAGTGATGGGGGGAGAAACACCGGGGAGCTGTTTTTT. It codes for CASSDGGRNTGELFF.

This sequence joins TRBV7-9 and TRBJ2-2; 9 bases map to TRBD2. Germline loops: CDR1 SEHNR, CDR2 FQNEAQ (reference sequence). The CDR3 extends over 16 amino acids. The V and J ends lost 2 bases and 6 bases, in that order; junction bases with no gene match: 7. CDR3 protein: CASSLPSGGLAGELFF. The CDR3 DNA is TGTGCCAGCAGCTTACCCAGCGGGGGGCTTGCCGGGGAGCTGTTTTTT.

This clone was seen only once. The V and J genes are TRBV28 and TRBJ2-3; TRBD1 aligns across 12 bases. There are 16 residues in the CDR3. Trimming took 5 bases from V and 5 from J; bases not matched to a gene: 8. Germline V gene data show CDR1 as MDHEN and CDR2 as SYDVKM. The DNA of the CDR3 is TGTGCCAGCAGTCTAAGGGGACAGGGGGCTAGAGATACGCAGTATTTT. Its translation is CASSLRGQGARDTQYF.

The V call is TRBV7-9, the J call TRBJ2-3; D is uncertain. The CDR3 runs 11 residues. V lost 3 bases and J lost 6, with 4 bases in between. Germline CDR1 reads SEHNR; CDR2 reads FQNEAQ (reference sequence). The CDR3 nucleotides read TGTGCCAGCAGCTTTGAGGATACGCAGTATTTT. Its protein is CASSFEDTQYF.

The chain recombines TRBV12-5 with TRBJ1-3; 7 bases fit TRBD1. CDR3 length: 14 amino acids. With 1 base clipped from V and 5 bases from J, the junction kept 2 bases outside the gene matches. Germline CDR1 reads LGHNT; CDR2 reads FRNRAP. DNA of the CDR3: TGTGCTAGTGGTTTGGGGGGACAGCGAAACACCATATATTTT. It codes for CASGLGGQRNTIYF.